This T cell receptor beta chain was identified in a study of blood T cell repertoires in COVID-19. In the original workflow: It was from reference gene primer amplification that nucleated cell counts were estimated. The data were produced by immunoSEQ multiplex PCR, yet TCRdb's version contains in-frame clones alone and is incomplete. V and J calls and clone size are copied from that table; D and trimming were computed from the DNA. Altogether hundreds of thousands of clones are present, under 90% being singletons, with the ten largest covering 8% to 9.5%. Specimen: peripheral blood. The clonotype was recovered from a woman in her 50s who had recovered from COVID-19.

CDR3 in DNA: TGTGCCAGCAGCGTACCGGGACAGGGATCAGATACGCAGTATTTT. Protein sequence: CASSVPGQGSDTQYF. The V gene is TRBV7-9, the J gene TRBJ2-3; 9 bases are a match to TRBD1. CDR1 is SEHNR, CDR2 FQNEAQ, per germline (reference sequence). The CDR3 loop spans 15 amino acids. The trim removed 5 bases at V and 4 bases at J, leaving 7 bases unmatched. Using reference TRBV7-9 and TRBJ2-3 for the parts outside the CDR3, the full variable domain is DTGVSQNPRHKITKRGQNVTFRCDPISEHNRLYWYRQTLGQGPEFLTYFQNEAQLEKSRLLSDRFSAERPKGSFSTLEIQRTEQGDSAMYLCASSVPGQGSDTQYFGPGTRLTVL.